This TCR beta chain was sequenced in a study of blood T cells in healthy people across ages. CDR3 size: 14 residues. The germline V and J ends were trimmed by 5 bases and 6 bases, with 20 bases remaining between them. In germline, CDR1 is DFQATT, CDR2 SNEGSKA (reference sequence). Together with a sample-barcoded 5' primer, a J-beta primer mix was included in a second PCR lasting about 7 to 11 cycles. A template-switch adaptor with 12 random nucleotides tagged each cDNA molecule. TCRdb used MiXCR to reprocess the 5' RACE reads, holding one entry per CDR3 protein. This repertoire shows about 580,000 distinct CDR3 sequences, 47% found once; its top ten account for around 23%.

Sequenced: blood. The receptor was derived from a man older than 75 in good health. This chain links TRBV20-1 with TRBJ2-7, with D perhaps TRBD1 or TRBD2 (6 bases each). The DNA for the CDR3 is TGCAGTGCTCGCAGACAGGAGGGACTCTCCGAGCAGTACTTC. Its protein is CSARRQEGLSEQYF.